Listed below are T cell receptor beta chains from one sample, sequenced in a study of T cell responses to AZD1222 COVID-19 vaccine. The data were produced by immunoSEQ multiplex PCR, yet TCRdb's version contains in-frame clones alone and is incomplete. This table holds roughly 130,000 clones, approximately 88% found once. Sequenced material: peripheral blood, taken on day 0 of MenACWY control vaccination. The receptors derive from an adult in good health. Each CDR3 is given with its conserved first and last residue. D genes are given only for firm matches. Some rows mark clone size as missing; the rest say once, few, many or name a class of expanded clone.

-	TRBJ2-3	-	TRBV9	CASSEGLLSTDTQYF	TGTGCCAGCAGCGAGGGACTCCTTAGCACAGATACGCAGTATTTT
TRBD2	TRBJ2-1	-	TRBV6-1	CASSESWGGQFF	TGTGCCAGCAGTGAGTCTTGGGGGGGGCAGTTCTTC
TRBD1	TRBJ1-1	-	TRBV30	CAWNRGGFTEAFF	TGTGCCTGGAACAGGGGGGGGTTCACTGAAGCTTTCTTT
TRBD2	TRBJ2-2	-	TRBV19	CASSTPRGEHGGELFF	TGTGCCAGTAGCACCCCACGGGGGGAACACGGCGGGGAGCTGTTTTTT
TRBD1	TRBJ2-7	-	TRBV18	CASSRTGGDLDEQYF	TGTGCCAGCTCACGGACAGGGGGCGACCTGGACGAGCAGTACTTC
-	TRBJ1-2	-	TRBV28	CASSPPPFSGYGYTF	TGTGCCAGCAGTCCGCCCCCCTTCTCAGGCTATGGCTACACCTTC
TRBD1	TRBJ1-6	-	TRBV18	CASSLQGSSYNSPLHF	TGTGCCAGCTCTCTACAGGGGAGCTCCTATAATTCACCCCTCCACTTT
-	TRBJ1-1	-	TRBV6-1	CASSDLRGPNTEAFF	TGTGCCAGCAGTGATCTTCGCGGCCCCAACACTGAAGCTTTCTTT
TRBD2	TRBJ2-7	once	TRBV6-5	CASSKREGPYEQYF	TGTGCCAGCAGCAAGCGGGAGGGGCCCTACGAGCAGTACTTC
-	TRBJ2-1	-	TRBV2	CASSGGGRGVFF	TGTGCCAGCAGCGGTGGCGGCCGGGGAGTGTTCTTC
TRBD1	TRBJ2-3	-	TRBV9	CASSAGGTGVYDTQYF	TGTGCCAGCAGCGCGGGTGGGACAGGGGTTTACGATACGCAGTATTTT
-	TRBJ2-1	-	TRBV5-6	CASSHRAEPYNEQFF	TGTGCCAGCAGTCACAGGGCCGAACCCTACAATGAGCAGTTCTTC
TRBD2	TRBJ2-1	-	TRBV7-6	CASEAGGPLRNEQFF	TGTGCCTCCGAAGCGGGAGGACCCCTTCGGAATGAGCAGTTCTTC
-	TRBJ2-3	-	TRBV24-1	CATGIAQVHTQYF	TGTGCCACCGGGATAGCCCAAGTTCATACGCAGTATTTT
-	TRBJ1-4	-	TRBV5-1	CASSLTPAGEKLFF	TGCGCCAGCAGCCTAACGCCGGCGGGAGAAAAACTGTTTTTT
-	TRBJ1-5	once	TRBV28	CASLPRGHQPQHF	TGTGCCAGCCTGCCCCGGGGTCATCAGCCCCAGCATTTT
TRBD1	TRBJ2-7	-	TRBV4-2	CASSQEGTGAYEQYF	TGTGCCAGCAGCCAGGAAGGGACAGGGGCGTACGAGCAGTACTTC
-	TRBJ2-1	-	TRBV9	CASSFQTSGNEQFF	TGTGCCAGCAGCTTTCAGACTAGTGGCAATGAGCAGTTCTTC
-	TRBJ2-1	-	TRBV4-2	CASSSRGGRRTPSSYNEQFF	TGTGCCAGCAGCTCGCGTGGGGGGAGACGAACCCCCAGCTCCTACAATGAGCAGTTCTTC
-	TRBJ1-1	few	TRBV12-3/TRBV12-4	CASRQQNTEAFF	TGTGCCAGCAGGCAACAGAACACTGAAGCTTTCTTT
-	TRBJ2-3	-	TRBV11-3	CASSKNSGSTDTQYF	TGTGCCAGCAGCAAAAACAGCGGGAGCACAGATACGCAGTATTTT
-	TRBJ2-7	-	TRBV6-5	CASAAGHEQYF	TGTGCCAGCGCAGCGGGCCACGAGCAGTACTTC
-	TRBJ2-1	-	TRBV9	CASSAFKGEILYNEQFF	TGTGCCAGCAGCGCCTTCAAGGGGGAGATTCTGTACAATGAGCAGTTCTTC
-	TRBJ1-3	-	TRBV10-1	CASSVRDNTGNTIYF	TGCGCCAGCAGCGTCCGGGACAATACTGGAAACACCATATATTTT
-	TRBJ2-2	few	TRBV9	CASSVGSLVGELFF	TGTGCCAGCAGCGTAGGTAGTTTGGTCGGGGAGCTGTTTTTT
TRBD2	TRBJ2-3	-	TRBV4-1	CASSPGTSGSLLDTQYF	TGCGCCAGCAGCCCAGGGACTAGCGGGAGCCTCCTCGATACGCAGTATTTT
TRBD1	TRBJ2-1	-	TRBV28	CASSKDRGQLDNEQFF	TGTGCCAGCAGTAAAGACAGGGGGCAACTGGACAATGAGCAGTTCTTC
TRBD1	TRBJ1-2	-	TRBV20-1	CSASRDRVGHTF	TGCAGTGCTAGTAGGGACAGGGTGGGGCACACCTTC
-	TRBJ2-7	-	TRBV4-2	CASSQTDGATYGQYF	TGTGCCAGCAGCCAAACCGACGGGGCGACCTACGGGCAGTACTTC
-	TRBJ2-5	-	TRBV6-1	CASSETHFRSTQYF	TGTGCCAGCAGTGAAACCCACTTTAGGTCAACCCAGTACTTC
TRBD2	TRBJ2-2	-	TRBV6-5	CALWREGGGELFF	TGTGCCCTATGGCGGGAGGGTGGCGGGGAGCTGTTTTTT
-	TRBJ1-2	once	TRBV6-2/TRBV6-3	CASSSGKDNYGYTF	TGTGCCAGCAGTTCTGGTAAGGACAACTATGGCTACACCTTC
-	TRBJ2-3	once	TRBV5-1	CASSSSWGNTDTQYF	TGCGCCAGCAGCTCATCATGGGGGAACACAGATACGCAGTATTTT